What follows are 9 T cell receptor beta chains derived from one specimen sequenced in a study of shared clonotypes between healthy human individuals. The data were produced by immunoSEQ multiplex PCR, yet TCRdb's version contains in-frame clones alone and is incomplete. Among a few million clones, more than 80% were seen once, and the ten largest hold over 0.12%. Sequences were obtained from naive CD4+ T cells sorted from blood. Subset in this sample: CD45RA+ positively selected. Receptor source: a man aged 18 to 30 in good health.

The genes are TRBV2 and TRBJ2-1; no reliable D call. The ends were cut back, 4 bases at V and 8 bases at J, with 12 bases in the middle. The germline V gene encodes CDR1 SNHLY and CDR2 FYNNEI. The CDR3 contains 13 residues. CDR3 in DNA: TGTGCCAGCAGTGTGCAGGCTATGGATGAGCAGTTCTTC. Its translation is CASSVQAMDEQFF.

The V call is TRBV18, the J call TRBJ2-1, with a weak D call TRBD2 (6 bases). The germline V gene has CDR1 KGHSH and CDR2 LQKENI. Between the trimmed V and J ends, which lost 1 base and 9 bases, there was a span of 7 bases. The CDR3 extends over 12 amino acids. CDR3 sequence: CASSPRGAEQFF. As DNA, the CDR3 is TGTGCCAGCTCACCACGCGGGGCTGAGCAGTTCTTC.

This clone was observed a single time. The genes are TRBV6-6 and TRBJ2-7; the D gene is possibly TRBD2 (7 bases). The CDR3 runs to 12 residues. V was clipped by 8 bases and J by 5 bases, with 13 bases between them. Germline CDR1 reads MNHNY; CDR2 reads SVGAGI (reference sequence). In nucleotides, the CDR3 is TGTGCCAGCCAAACGGGGGGCAACGAGCAGTACTTC. It yields the protein CASQTGGNEQYF.

This clone has only one observation. This sequence joins TRBV11-2 and TRBJ2-1; D perhaps matches TRBD1 (6 bases). Germline V gene sequence: CDR1 SGHAT, CDR2 FQNNGV. The CDR3 sequence is 16 residues long. V lost 5 bases, J lost 6 bases, and 20 bases lay in between. CDR3 residues: CASSTGQTVPANEQFF. In DNA form, the CDR3 reads TGTGCCAGCAGCACCGGACAGACCGTGCCCGCCAATGAGCAGTTCTTC.

The chain links TRBV6-1 to TRBJ1-1; D possibly corresponds to TRBD1 (5 bases). The CDR3 contains 13 residues. Germline CDR1 MNHNS, CDR2 SASEGT. V dropped 3 bases and J dropped 6 bases, with 11 bases sitting between them. The CDR3 loop reads CASSDLGTAEAFF. The DNA for the CDR3 is TGTGCCAGCAGTGACTTAGGGACGGCTGAAGCTTTCTTT.

This rearrangement joins TRBV4-1 to TRBJ2-7; TRBD2 aligns across 12 bases. The CDR3 contains 16 residues. The germline gives CDR1 MGHRA, CDR2 YSYEKL. V shed 4 bases and J 1 base; nucleotides not matched to a gene: 5. The CDR3 DNA reads TGCGCCAGCAGCCGCACTAGCGGGGGGTCATCCTACGAGCAGTACTTC. This encodes CASSRTSGGSSYEQYF.

This chain uses TRBV27 with TRBJ1-2, with TRBD1 identical over 8 bases. The V gene end was trimmed by 6 bases and the J gene end by 5 bases; junction bases not matched to a gene: 8. This CDR3 contains 14 residues. In germline, CDR1 is MNHEY, CDR2 SMNVEV (reference sequence). DNA for the CDR3: TGTGCCAGCAGGGGAACAGGGGGGCAATATGGCTACACCTTC. Its protein is CASRGTGGQYGYTF.

The V and J genes are TRBV25-1 and TRBJ1-1; TRBD1 matches at 7 bases. The CDR3 extends over 15 amino acids. Losses at the gene ends were 8 bases for V and 2 bases for J; bases not matched to a gene: 11. From germline, CDR1 is MGHDK and CDR2 SYGVNS. DNA of the CDR3: TGTGCCAGCTTACCTACCGGGACAGCAAACACTGAAGCTTTCTTT. Its translation is CASLPTGTANTEAFF. The whole variable domain, filled in from reference TRBV25-1 and TRBJ1-1, reads EADIYQTPRYLVIGTGKKITLECSQTMGHDKMYWYQQDPGMELHLIHYSYGVNSTEKGDLSSESTVSRIRTEHFPLTLESARPSHTSQYLCASLPTGTANTEAFFGQGTRLTVV.

CDR3 amino acids: CSAREGGPQHF. Written as DNA, the CDR3 is TGCAGTGCTAGAGAGGGTGGACCCCAGCATTTT. The chain recombines TRBV20-1 with TRBJ1-5, with unresolved D. CDR1 and CDR2 (germline): DFQATT, SNEGSKA (reference sequence). The V end lost 0 bases, the J end lost 10 bases, and 7 bases lay between the germline ends. CDR3 length equals 11 residues.